The 28 T cell receptor beta chains presented below share a single source sample, sequenced in a study of blood T cell repertoires in COVID-19. Profiled with immunoSEQ multiplex PCR; TCRdb holds only in-frame clones, not every one. The table records about 100,000 clones, roughly 80% of them present only once. The sample consisted of peripheral blood. The receptor set was obtained from a man between 50 and 59 years old with active or convalescent COVID-19.

This sequence joins TRBV18 and TRBJ1-5; 9 bases match TRBD1. CDR1 and CDR2 from the germline V gene are KGHSH and LQKENI. V lost 5 bases and J lost 6; bases outside the gene matches: 14. The CDR3 spans 17 residues. This CDR3 is CASSAEIPQGASQPQHF. CDR3 sequence (DNA): TGTGCCAGCTCAGCGGAAATCCCACAGGGGGCAAGTCAGCCCCAGCATTTT.

This chain uses TRBV14 with TRBJ2-1, with 7 bases fitting TRBD2. V lost 0 bases and J lost 5; bases outside the gene matches: 16. The CDR3 is made up of 19 amino acids. CDR1 and CDR2 from the germline V gene are SGHDN and FVKESK. The CDR3 DNA is TGTGCCAGCAGCCAAGAATACGGGTGGGAGGGAGTGTCTAACAATGAGCAGTTCTTC. Translation: CASSQEYGWEGVSNNEQFF.

V gene TRBV6-5 combines with J gene TRBJ1-4, with D uncertain. Germline values: CDR1 MNHEY, CDR2 SVGAGI. The length of the CDR3 is 13 residues. Trimming stripped 8 bases from V and 0 bases from J, with 7 bases between. The CDR3 DNA reads TGTGCCAGCGGCAAGACAACTAATGAAAAACTGTTTTTT. Protein: CASGKTTNEKLFF.

This clone showed up just once. The chain carries TRBV10-3 and TRBJ2-7, with TRBD1 identical over 9 bases. Germline lookup yields CDR1 ENHRY and CDR2 SYGVKD. With 6 bases clipped from V and 5 bases from J, the junction kept 5 bases outside the gene matches. The CDR3 loop spans 13 amino acids. In nucleotides, the CDR3 is TGTGCCATCAGCGGGACAGGGTCCCACGAGCAGTACTTC. Residues: CAISGTGSHEQYF.

This chain joins TRBV14 and TRBJ2-1; D gene unclear. The CDR3 totals 13 residues. V lost 0 bases and J 13 bases, leaving 13 bases between the germline ends. Germline V gene sequence: CDR1 SGHDN, CDR2 FVKESK. The CDR3 protein is CASSQDFGQPQFF. The DNA for the CDR3 is TGTGCCAGCAGCCAAGACTTTGGGCAACCCCAGTTCTTC.

The chain recombines TRBV19 with TRBJ2-6; D gene uncertain. V lost 5 bases and J 0 bases, leaving 8 bases between the germline ends. The CDR3 covers 15 residues. CDR1 LNHDA and CDR2 SQIVND come from the germline V gene (reference sequence). The CDR3 here is CASSSRGSGANVLTF. CDR3 sequence (DNA): TGTGCCAGTAGTTCCCGCGGCTCTGGGGCCAACGTCCTGACTTTC.

CDR3 protein: CASSIDLALSGGPNSYEQYF. Here the CDR3 DNA reads TGTGCCAGTAGTATAGATCTAGCGCTGTCGGGCGGACCGAATTCCTACGAGCAGTACTTC. This chain uses TRBV19 with TRBJ2-7; possible D gene TRBD2, 6 bases. From germline, CDR1 is LNHDA and CDR2 SQIVND (reference sequence). V lost 0 bases, J lost 1 base, and 25 bases lay in between. The CDR3 extends over 20 amino acids. The full variable domain, with the rest looked up from reference TRBV19 and TRBJ2-7, is DGGITQSPKYLFRKEGQNVTLSCEQNLNHDAMYWYRQDPGQGLRLIYYSQIVNDFQKGDIAEGYSVSREKKESFPLTVTSAQKNPTAFYLCASSIDLALSGGPNSYEQYFGPGTRLTVT.

The chain carries TRBV28 and TRBJ2-7, with D perhaps matching TRBD1 (6 bases). CDR1 is MDHEN, CDR2 SYDVKM, per germline. Trimming pared 5 bases from V and 4 bases from J, leaving 15 bases between. The CDR3 sequence is 14 residues long. The CDR3 region is CASSPHTQGYEQYF. The CDR3 region has the DNA TGTGCCAGCAGTCCCCACACCCAGGGGTACGAGCAGTACTTC.

The V and J genes are TRBV19 and TRBJ2-3; possible D gene TRBD2, 6 bases. The CDR3 length is 13 residues. V shed 8 bases and J shed 5 bases, with 14 bases lying between them. Germline V lookup: CDR1 LNHDA, CDR2 SQIVND (reference sequence). The DNA of the CDR3 is TGTGCCAGTTGCCAGCCGGAGGGAGATACGCAGTATTTT. The encoded protein is CASCQPEGDTQYF.

The J gene is TRBJ2-7, the V gene TRBV7-2; TRBD2 aligns across 10 bases. Germline V gives CDR1 SGHTA, CDR2 FQGNSA. The CDR3 has 14 amino acids. V shed 5 bases, J shed 6 bases, and the junction held 7 bases outside the gene matches. CDR3 bases: TGTGCCAGCAGCGCTCTAGCGGGAGCATTCGAGCAGTACTTC. Its protein is CASSALAGAFEQYF.

This chain joins TRBV6-1 and TRBJ1-1; D is unclear. Trimming removed 1 base from V and 4 bases from J, with 7 bases in between. Germline CDR1 reads MNHNS; CDR2 reads SASEGT. This CDR3 contains 13 residues. The CDR3: CASSEVTVTEAFF. The CDR3 nucleotides are TGTGCCAGCAGTGAAGTAACAGTCACTGAAGCTTTCTTT.

The V gene is TRBV11-2, the J gene TRBJ2-5; the match to TRBD2 covers 8 bases. Germline V gene data show CDR1 as SGHAT and CDR2 as FQNNGV. The CDR3 runs to 17 residues. The V and J ends lost 5 bases and 2 bases, in that order; junction bases with no gene match: 13. CDR3 coding DNA: TGTGCCAGCAGCCCCGGGAGCGGGGGACCCTTACAAGAGACCCAGTACTTC. Protein product: CASSPGSGGPLQETQYF.

V gene TRBV3-1 (or the pseudogene TRBV3-2) combines with J gene TRBJ1-2; D gene uncertain. Per the germline V gene, CDR1 is LGHDT and CDR2 is YNNKEL (reference sequence). This CDR3 has 13 amino acids. With 0 bases removed from V and 8 bases from J, the gap between germline ends came to 10 bases. Written as DNA, the CDR3 is TGTGCCAGCAGCCAAGACGGTAGGAGGGGCTACACCTTC. Protein: CASSQDGRRGYTF.

This clone was found a few times. This chain joins TRBV19 and TRBJ2-7; TRBD1 agrees at 7 bases. J lost 3 bases, V lost 6 bases, and 8 bases had no gene match. The CDR3 runs 14 residues. CDR1 LNHDA and CDR2 SQIVND come from the germline V gene (reference sequence). CDR3 sequence: CASRKTGERYEQYF. The CDR3 DNA reads as TGTGCCAGTAGAAAAACAGGGGAGCGCTACGAGCAGTACTTC.

This clone was detected a few times. The V and J genes are TRBV3-1 (or the pseudogene TRBV3-2) and TRBJ1-2, with no clear D. Trimming left V 0 bases short and J 7 bases short, with 9 bases between. Germline V gives CDR1 LGHDT, CDR2 YNNKEL (reference sequence). This CDR3 has 13 residues. In nucleotides, the CDR3 is TGTGCCAGCAGCCAAGAAGCGGAGGTTGGCTACACCTTC. It is translated as CASSQEAEVGYTF.

The V and J genes are TRBV5-4 and TRBJ2-2; the D gene is possibly TRBD1 (5 bases). CDR1 is SGHNT and CDR2 is YYREEE in the germline V gene (reference sequence). Deletions cut 9 bases from V and 2 bases from J, with 23 bases between. This CDR3 is built from 17 residues. The CDR3 DNA sequence: TGTGCCACCGCCCCCCCAGGGCACTCTTTAAACACCGGGGAGCTGTTTTTT. This gives the protein CATAPPGHSLNTGELFF. The full variable domain, completed using reference TRBV5-4 and TRBJ2-2, is ETGVTQSPTHLIKTRGQQVTLRCSSQSGHNTVSWYQQALGQGPQFIFQYYREEENGRGNFPPRFSGLQFPNYSSELNVNALELDDSALYLCATAPPGHSLNTGELFFGEGSRLTVL.

This chain connects TRBV24-1 to TRBJ2-5; 8 nucleotides agree with TRBD1. This CDR3 is 15 amino acids long. J gave up 2 bases and V 4 bases, and 5 bases lay outside the gene matches. CDR1 is KGHDR and CDR2 is SFDVKD in the germline V gene. This CDR3 is CATSDPTGDQETQYF. The CDR3 nucleotides read TGTGCCACCAGTGACCCGACAGGGGATCAAGAGACCCAGTACTTC.

Concerning this clone itself: Within the sample, other DNA sequences also encode this same CDR3. The genes are TRBV5-1 and TRBJ2-5; TRBD2 agrees at 12 bases. After removal of 0 bases from V and 2 bases from J, the junction contained 2 bases not matched to a gene. CDR3 length equals 16 residues. Germline V gene lookup returns CDR1 SGHRS and CDR2 YFSETQ. The CDR3 here is CASSLGLAGGQETQYF. The CDR3 DNA reads as TGCGCCAGCAGCTTGGGGCTAGCGGGAGGGCAAGAGACCCAGTACTTC.

The chain combines TRBV11-2 with TRBJ2-7, with 7 nucleotides matching TRBD2. The CDR3 loop spans 15 amino acids. CDR1 and CDR2 from the germline V gene are SGHAT and FQNNGV. With 5 bases clipped from V and 3 bases from J, the junction kept 10 bases outside the gene matches. The CDR3 bases are TGTGCCAGCAGCAATAGAGGTCTAGCGGTCTACGAGCAGTACTTC. Its translation is CASSNRGLAVYEQYF.

The V call is TRBV2, the J call TRBJ1-5; 12 bases fit TRBD1. This CDR3 has 15 amino acids. The junction had 6 bases not matched to a gene; V was cut back by 6 bases and J by 6 bases. Germline lookup yields CDR1 SNHLY and CDR2 FYNNEI. The CDR3 loop reads CASSAGTGGRQPQHF. The CDR3 DNA follows: TGTGCCAGCAGCGCCGGGACAGGGGGCCGTCAGCCCCAGCATTTT.

This chain links TRBV5-6 with TRBJ2-3; D gene uncertain. Looked up from germline, CDR1 is SGHDT and CDR2 is YYEEEE. The V and J ends lost 2 bases and 1 base respectively, with 5 bases between them. The CDR3 is made up of 13 amino acids. The CDR3 is CASSLPGTDTQYF. The CDR3 nucleotides read TGTGCCAGCAGCTTACCGGGCACAGATACGCAGTATTTT.

In regard to this clone: The identical CDR3 is also encoded by other nucleotide sequences in the sample. This chain joins TRBV9 and TRBJ2-3, with D perhaps TRBD2 (5 bases). V lost 0 bases and J lost 3, with 5 bases in between. This CDR3 is built from 13 residues. Germline loops: CDR1 SGDLS, CDR2 YYNGEE. The chain's CDR3 is CASSVGGTDTQYF. The CDR3 bases are TGTGCCAGCAGCGTAGGAGGGACAGATACGCAGTATTTT.

This clone was detected once. J is TRBJ1-5 and V is TRBV30, with 7 nucleotides matching TRBD1. V was clipped by 2 bases and J by 7 bases; unmatched bases: 5. The length of the CDR3 is 13 residues. CDR1 and CDR2 (germline): GTSNPN, SVGIG (reference sequence). The CDR3 nucleotides are TGTGCCTGGAGTTACAGGGGCGGGCAGCCCCAGCATTTT. Residues: CAWSYRGGQPQHF.

This clone was detected a few times. This chain uses TRBV11-3 with TRBJ2-5; 11 positions agree with TRBD2. CDR1 and CDR2 (germline): SGHNT, YENEEA. V shed 3 bases, J shed 2 bases, and the junction held 11 bases outside the gene matches. This CDR3 has 18 residues. The CDR3 loop is CASSFPFGTSGNQETQYF. In DNA form, the CDR3 reads TGTGCCAGCAGCTTCCCTTTTGGGACTAGCGGAAATCAAGAGACCCAGTACTTC.

This chain connects TRBV3-1 (or the pseudogene TRBV3-2) to TRBJ1-2; no clear D gene. Trimming took 0 bases from V and 0 from J, leaving 5 bases between them. Germline V gives CDR1 LGHDT, CDR2 YNNKEL (reference sequence). The CDR3 sequence is 14 residues long. The CDR3 coding sequence is TGTGCCAGCAGCCAAGAGCCAGCTAACTATGGCTACACCTTC. Amino acids: CASSQEPANYGYTF.

The gene calls are TRBV5-1 and TRBJ1-1; D gene uncertain. Trimming took 6 bases from V and 5 from J, leaving 17 bases between them. Germline V gene lookup returns CDR1 SGHRS and CDR2 YFSETQ. This CDR3 comprises 14 residues. The DNA of the CDR3 is TGCGCCAGCAATTTGATTCAAGGAGAGACTGAAGCTTTCTTT. Encoded protein: CASNLIQGETEAFF.

V gene TRBV6-5 combines with J gene TRBJ2-1; maybe TRBD1 (5 bases). In germline, CDR1 is MNHEY, CDR2 SVGAGI. The CDR3 spans 12 residues. Trimming stripped 4 bases from V and 8 bases from J, with 9 bases between. The CDR3 DNA reads TGTGCCAGCAGTTCCAGGGTCGATGAGCAGTTCTTC. Protein product: CASSSRVDEQFF.

J is TRBJ1-2 and V is TRBV27, with 9 nucleotides matching TRBD1. Trimming removed 6 bases from V and 2 bases from J; junction bases left unmatched: 10. The CDR3 loop spans 16 amino acids. The V gene's germline CDR1 is MNHEY and CDR2 SMNVEV (reference sequence). The CDR3 loop reads CASSPDLDRGNYGYTF. CDR3 in DNA: TGTGCCAGCAGCCCCGATTTGGACAGGGGAAACTATGGCTACACCTTC.